Here is one TCR beta chain with its context. The sample belongs to a study of human T cells and chemical hapten exposure. Study background: Once 0.01% DPC had been applied to the upper back by patch test, readings were taken at 6 days.

The J segment lost 5 bases and the V segment lost 0 bases, leaving 11 bases of the junction unmatched. Germline V CDR1 and CDR2: SGHVS, FQNEAQ. The CDR3 is made up of 17 amino acids. TCRdb re-derived calls from the RACE reads in MiXCR, one entry per CDR3 protein. Here the sample spans tens of thousands of distinct CDR3 sequences, around 30% being singletons. Time point: patch test 1, 2 weeks after DPC sensitization. Treatment here: therapeutic diphenylcyclopropenone sensitization with weekly scalp DPC. Total RNA extraction was carried out from unfractionated whole blood. The sequence derives from a man aged 40-49 years with alopecia areata. Some clones in this sample may be carry-over from other donors' samples. Sequencing was performed on whole blood, taken in connection with sensitization to the hapten diphenylcyclopropenone (DPC). J is TRBJ1-1 and V is TRBV7-8; 8 bases map to TRBD1. The CDR3 bases are TGTGCCAGCAGCTTAGCAAGACAGGGGAGAAGGTTTACTGAAGCTTTCTTT. Translation gives CASSLARQGRRFTEAFF. Together with reference TRBV7-8 and TRBJ1-1, the CDR3 gives the full variable domain: GAGVSQSPRYKVAKRGQDVALRCDPISGHVSLFWYQQALGQGPEFLTYFQNEAQLDKSGLPSDRFFAERPEGSVSTLKIQRTQQEDSAVYLCASSLARQGRRFTEAFFGQGTRLTVV.